A selection of T cell receptor beta chains follows, all from one sample in a study of response to subunit inactivated influenza vaccine. One entry per CDR3 protein, called by TCRdb with MiXCR from the RT-PCR reads. The sample has around 520,000 distinct CDR3 sequences, 10% to 15% seen once; the top ten hold 10% to 13%. The sequencing here drew on PBMCs from blood, taken on the day of vaccination. The receptors derive from a man between 45 and 60 years old who received an inactivated influenza vaccine. The CDR3 runs from the conserved cysteine through the conserved F or W. A D gene is named only where the DNA matches it firmly. Size is omitted from some rows. Given values are once, few, many or a class for expanded clones.

J gene	D gene	clone size	V gene	CDR3 DNA	CDR3 protein
TRBJ2-7	NA	many	TRBV7-9	TGTGCCAGCAGTCCCGGGACATTCTACGAGCAGTACTTC	CASSPGTFYEQYF
TRBJ2-3	TRBD1	NA	TRBV7-8	TGTGCCAGCAGCGCCAGGGGGCAATATACGCAGTATTTT	CASSARGQYTQYF
TRBJ2-3	TRBD2	NA	TRBV7-3	TGTGCCAGCAGCCCGACTAGCGGGAGGGGCACAGATACGCAGTATTTT	CASSPTSGRGTDTQYF
TRBJ2-5	NA	many	TRBV6-2/TRBV6-3	TGTGCCAGCACCCAAGGAGGAGAGACCCAGTACTTC	CASTQGGETQYF
TRBJ1-1	NA	NA	TRBV7-8	TGTGCCAGCAGCTTACCGCCATATGAGAGGAACACTGAAGCTTTCTTT	CASSLPPYERNTEAFF
TRBJ2-1	TRBD2	NA	TRBV5-1	TGCGCCACCAGCTGGAGACTAGCGGAACTCTACAATGAGCAGTTCTTC	CATSWRLAELYNEQFF
TRBJ2-5	NA	NA	TRBV7-9	TGTGCCAGCAGCTTCACTCCGGGGACCCAAGAGACCCAGTACTTC	CASSFTPGTQETQYF
TRBJ2-4	NA	few	TRBV4-3	TGCGCCAGCAGCCAAGACCAGGGGAGTCCCTTCGCAGCCAAAAACATTCAGTACTTC	CASSQDQGSPFAAKNIQYF
TRBJ2-5	NA	many	TRBV27	TGTGCCAGCAGTCATGGGACGCACGGGGAGACCCAGTACTTC	CASSHGTHGETQYF
TRBJ1-2	NA	few	TRBV12-3/TRBV12-4	TGTGCCAGCAGTTTTGGGTATGGCTACACCTTC	CASSFGYGYTF
TRBJ2-7	NA	NA	TRBV18	TGTGCCAGCTCACCATCGGAGCTTACCTACGAGCAGTACTTC	CASSPSELTYEQYF
TRBJ1-3	TRBD1	many	TRBV9	TGTGCCAGCAGCGTCGAGGGGGCCTCCTCTGGAAACACCATATATTTT	CASSVEGASSGNTIYF
TRBJ2-1	TRBD2	few	TRBV3-1	TGTGCCAGCAGCCCGGCCGGGGGACTAATCTACAATGAGCAGTTCTTC	CASSPAGGLIYNEQFF
TRBJ2-4	TRBD2	NA	TRBV7-2	TGTGCCAGCAGCGTCGGACTAGCGGGGGACCAGTACTTC	CASSVGLAGDQYF
TRBJ2-3	NA	many	TRBV5-6	TGTGCCAGCAGCTTGACCGGCCGCACAGATACGCAGTATTTT	CASSLTGRTDTQYF
TRBJ2-3	TRBD1	many	TRBV4-3	TGCGCCAGCAGCCAAGTCCTTGGGACAGGGGATCGTACGCAGTATTTT	CASSQVLGTGDRTQYF
TRBJ2-3	TRBD1	few	TRBV5-6	TGTGCCAGCAGCTTGAAGGGGGCGGGCACAGATACGCAGTATTTT	CASSLKGAGTDTQYF
TRBJ1-1	NA	few	TRBV7-3	TGTGCCAGCAGCTTAAACGGTGAGGCCACTGAAGCTTTCTTT	CASSLNGEATEAFF
TRBJ2-7	NA	few	TRBV12-3/TRBV12-4	TGTGCCAGCAGTTGGGGTTTTCCCTACGAGCAGTACTTC	CASSWGFPYEQYF
TRBJ1-2	NA	NA	TRBV28	TGTGCCAGCAGTTTGGCGGGCGTGGAAAACTATGGCTACACCTTC	CASSLAGVENYGYTF
TRBJ2-3	TRBD1	many	TRBV29-1	TGCAGCGCCACCGGGACAGGGATAGCAGATACGCAGTATTTT	CSATGTGIADTQYF
TRBJ1-4	NA	NA	TRBV5-1	TGCGCCAGCAGCTTGGCTGGGTCCGGAGGTATGACTAATGAAAAACTGTTTTTT	CASSLAGSGGMTNEKLFF
TRBJ2-2	TRBD2	many	TRBV12-3/TRBV12-4	TGTGCCAGCAGTTTCCGGGTCGGGGGGGTCGCCGGGGAGCTGTTTTTT	CASSFRVGGVAGELFF
TRBJ2-6	NA	NA	TRBV7-9	TGTGCCAGCAGCTCCGGACGGACCTCTGGGGCCAACGTCCTGACTTTC	CASSSGRTSGANVLTF
TRBJ1-3	NA	NA	TRBV6-5	TGTGCCAGCAGTTACGAGGCAGGGGGAAACACCATATATTTT	CASSYEAGGNTIYF
TRBJ2-7	NA	few	TRBV11-2	TGTGCCAGCAGACAGGACGGACAGCAGTACTTC	CASRQDGQQYF
TRBJ1-1	NA	many	TRBV20-1	TGCAGTGCTGGTACAGGGCTCATGAACACTGAAGCTTTCTTT	CSAGTGLMNTEAFF
TRBJ2-3	NA	NA	TRBV7-2	TGTGCCAGCAGCTTAGCGATGGCTCTACAGTATTTT	CASSLAMALQYF
TRBJ2-7	NA	NA	TRBV23-1	TGCGCCAGCAGTCAATCGTTCTGCTACGAGCAGTACTTC	CASSQSFCYEQYF
TRBJ1-2	NA	NA	TRBV28	TGTGCCAGCACAGAAAACTATGGCTACACCTTC	CASTENYGYTF
TRBJ2-7	NA	few	TRBV28	TGTGCCAGCAGTATCGGGGGACCCGAGCAGTACTTC	CASSIGGPEQYF
TRBJ2-7	TRBD2	few	TRBV20-1	TGCAGTGCTAGAGAAGGGGCTAGCGGGAATTTCTACGAGCAGTACTTC	CSAREGASGNFYEQYF
TRBJ2-1	TRBD2	NA	TRBV12-3/TRBV12-4	TGTGCCAGCAGTGCGGTAGCGGGAGGGCACAATGAGCAGTTCTTC	CASSAVAGGHNEQFF
TRBJ2-7	NA	NA	TRBV5-5	TGTGCCAGCAGCTTGGATGGCAACCTCGTCTACGAGCAGTACTTC	CASSLDGNLVYEQYF
TRBJ2-1	NA	few	TRBV27	TGTGCCAGCAGTTTGCAAAGGGTGTCGGCTGAGCAGTTCTTC	CASSLQRVSAEQFF
TRBJ2-1	TRBD2	NA	TRBV6-5	TGTGCCAGCAGTTACCCTGGGGCGGGAGCGGGATACAATGAGCAGTTCTTC	CASSYPGAGAGYNEQFF
TRBJ2-1	NA	NA	TRBV24-1	TGTGCCACCACCAGCGGGTACCCCTACAATGAGCAGTTCTTC	CATTSGYPYNEQFF
TRBJ1-6	NA	many	TRBV10-3	TGTGCCATCCGCGGGGAAAGCAAACGTTCACCCCTCCACTTT	CAIRGESKRSPLHF
TRBJ2-4	TRBD1	few	TRBV7-9	TGTGCCAGCAGCTCAAACAGGGGAAACATTCAGTACTTC	CASSSNRGNIQYF
TRBJ1-1	NA	few	TRBV9	TGTGCCAGCAGCGTAGACACTGAAGCTTTCTTT	CASSVDTEAFF
TRBJ2-4	NA	few	TRBV23-1	TGCGCCAGCAGTCAATCGTACTTC	CASSQSYF
TRBJ2-5	TRBD2	NA	TRBV6-1	TGTGCCAGCAGTGACGGTCAGGGAGGGGTTGAGACCCAGTACTTC	CASSDGQGGVETQYF
TRBJ2-7	NA	few	TRBV27	TGTGCCAGCAGTTGGAAGGGGGGGACCTACGAGCAGTACTTC	CASSWKGGTYEQYF
TRBJ2-1	TRBD2	NA	TRBV7-9	TGTGCCAGCAGCCCCAGACTAGCGGGGCTGTCAGATGAGCAGTTCTTC	CASSPRLAGLSDEQFF